Included here is one TCR beta chain sequence, with context. Its antigen is undetermined. Germline V lookup: CDR1 SGHAT, CDR2 FQDESV (reference sequence). CDR3 length: 14 amino acids. The V gene lost 4 bases and the J gene lost 2 bases, with 9 bases spanning the gap. The data originate from a study of cytomegalovirus exposure and HLA in healthy donors. Study-wide background: The early release's HLA-typed donors yielded roughly 85 million unique TCRs. Of approximately 400 genotyped donors, about 81% clustered with self-reported Caucasian donors. Study observations and caveats: Researchers catalogued some 160 TCR beta chains as cytomegalovirus-associated. Specificity for CMV antigens was confirmed in vitro for a few of the CMV-associated chains.

Researchers ran the PCR with 60 Vbeta and 13 Jbeta primers. TCRdb keeps only in-frame clones here, not all; method: immunoSEQ multiplex PCR. The repertoire holds some 160,000 clones, under 90% seen once, with less than 2% in the top ten. The material sequenced was PBMCs. This sequence was found in a man younger than 35 in good health and CMV-seronegative. This chain uses TRBV11-1 with TRBJ2-1; perhaps TRBD1 as D (6 bases). The CDR3 spells CASSSGQTYNEQFF. The CDR3 coding sequence is TGTGCCAGCAGCTCCGGACAGACCTACAATGAGCAGTTCTTC.